The clone carrying this T cell receptor beta chain was observed once. Its antigen is currently unknown. The CDR3 has 14 residues. The V end was cut by 2 bases, the J end by 3 bases, with 10 bases between. Germline loops: CDR1 SGHAT, CDR2 FQNNGV. Diagnosis of hyperthyroidism was new in patients aged 18 to 65, and its duration was under 2 months. This sample is part of a study of T cells in Graves' hyperthyroidism and ophthalmopathy. The study's findings and limits: The authors' 13 V-J model separated ophthalmopathy from stable hyperthyroidism.

Amplified TCR beta CDR3 regions came from RNA transcripts. During a first-round RT-PCR of the TCR CDR3, the HTBI primer set was used. TCRdb ran MiXCR on the multiplex PCR reads and lists one entry per CDR3 protein. There are about 610,000 distinct CDR3 sequences in the sample; about 45% occur only once, and around 7.7% lies in the top ten. The chain has TRBV11-2 and TRBJ2-5; a weak D match, TRBD1 (7 bases). The TCR originated in a woman aged 18-29 years with Graves' hyperthyroidism. The sample was peripheral blood or thyroid tissue (not recorded which). The DNA of the CDR3 is TGTGCCAGCAGCTTAACAGGGGAGGAAGAGACCCAGTACTTC. Amino acid sequence: CASSLTGEEETQYF. The complete variable domain, with remaining parts taken from reference TRBV11-2 and TRBJ2-5, reads EAGVAQSPRYKIIEKRQSVAFWCNPISGHATLYWYQQILGQGPKLLIQFQNNGVVDDSQLPKDRFSAERLKGVDSTLKIQPAKLEDSAVYLCASSLTGEEETQYFGPGTRLLVL.